Sequencing of this T cell receptor beta chain was carried out in a study of OX40 agonist ivuxolimab in advanced cancers. Study-level information: Dose-escalation patients' cancers were hepatocellular carcinoma, melanoma, renal cell or head and neck cancer. Treatment received earlier with anti-PD-1, anti-PD-L1 or anti-CTLA-4 agents was allowed, and 40% had some. Three patients, one with hepatocellular carcinoma and two with cutaneous melanoma, achieved partial responses. Regarding the study as a whole: Partly responding patients at 0.1-3.0 mg/kg showed some of the smallest clonal expansion.

Comment on this clone: The target antigen is unknown.

The length of the CDR3 is 14 residues. Germline CDR1 is SGHRS and CDR2 is YFSETQ. Trimming pared 2 bases from V and 0 bases from J, leaving 8 bases between. Sequencing was performed with immunoSEQ multiplex PCR; in TCRdb, only in-frame clones are kept and a portion is missing. Of almost 80,000 clones listed, approximately 80% are singletons. The sample was CD4+ or CD8+ T cells sorted from blood, taken in a trial of the OX40 agonist ivuxolimab. The gene calls are TRBV5-1 and TRBJ1-1; D gene uncertain. The receptor's source is an adult with an advanced solid tumor such as melanoma, head and neck, liver or kidney cancer. The CDR3 protein is CASSFRTMNTEAFF. The CDR3 DNA sequence: TGCGCCAGCAGCTTCAGGACCATGAACACTGAAGCTTTCTTT.